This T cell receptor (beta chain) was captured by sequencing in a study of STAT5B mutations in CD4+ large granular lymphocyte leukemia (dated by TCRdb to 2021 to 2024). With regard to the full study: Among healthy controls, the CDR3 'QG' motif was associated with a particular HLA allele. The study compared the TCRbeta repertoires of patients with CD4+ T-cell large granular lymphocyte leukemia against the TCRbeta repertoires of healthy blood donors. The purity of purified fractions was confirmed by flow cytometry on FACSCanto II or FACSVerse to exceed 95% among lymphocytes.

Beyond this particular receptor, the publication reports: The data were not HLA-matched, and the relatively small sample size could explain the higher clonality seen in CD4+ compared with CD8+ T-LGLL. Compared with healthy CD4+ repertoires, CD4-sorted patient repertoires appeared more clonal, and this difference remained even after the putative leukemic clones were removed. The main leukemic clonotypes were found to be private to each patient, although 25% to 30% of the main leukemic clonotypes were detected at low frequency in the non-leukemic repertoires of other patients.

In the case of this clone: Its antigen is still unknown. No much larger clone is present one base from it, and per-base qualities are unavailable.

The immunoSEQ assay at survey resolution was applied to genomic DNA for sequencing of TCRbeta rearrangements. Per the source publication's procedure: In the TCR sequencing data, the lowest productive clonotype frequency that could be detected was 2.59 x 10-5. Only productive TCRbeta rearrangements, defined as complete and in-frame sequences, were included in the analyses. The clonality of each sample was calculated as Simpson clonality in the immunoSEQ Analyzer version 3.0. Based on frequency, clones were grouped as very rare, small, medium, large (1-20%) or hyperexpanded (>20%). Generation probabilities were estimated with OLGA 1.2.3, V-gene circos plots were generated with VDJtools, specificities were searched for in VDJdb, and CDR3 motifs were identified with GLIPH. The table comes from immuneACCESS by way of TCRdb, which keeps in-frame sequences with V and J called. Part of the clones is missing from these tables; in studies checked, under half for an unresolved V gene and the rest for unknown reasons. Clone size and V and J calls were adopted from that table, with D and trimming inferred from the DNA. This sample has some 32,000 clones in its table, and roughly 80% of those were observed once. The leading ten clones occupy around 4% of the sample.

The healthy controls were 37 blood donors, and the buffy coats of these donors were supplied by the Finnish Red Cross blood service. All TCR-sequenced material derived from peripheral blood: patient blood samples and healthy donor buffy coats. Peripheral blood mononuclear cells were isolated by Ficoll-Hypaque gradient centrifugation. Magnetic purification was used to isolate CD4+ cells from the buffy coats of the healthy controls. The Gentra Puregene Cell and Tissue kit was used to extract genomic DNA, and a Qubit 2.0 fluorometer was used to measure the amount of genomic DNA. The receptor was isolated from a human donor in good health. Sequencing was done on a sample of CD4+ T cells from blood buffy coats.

The nucleotide sequence reads TGTGCCAGCAGCTTCTCTCGGGGCTTAAGCGAGCAGTACTTC. This codes for CASSFSRGLSEQYF. In this chain, TRBV11-2 is recombined with TRBJ2-7, with the D call perhaps TRBD1 or TRBD2, each one matching 5 bases. Looking up the germline V gene yields CDR1 SGHAT and CDR2 FQNNGV. The CDR3 has 14 amino acids, counting the end cysteine and phenylalanine. The CDR3 DNA has 42 bases and is translated from base 1. V is shortened by 3 bases, J by 6 bases, and the region joining them spans 15 bases.